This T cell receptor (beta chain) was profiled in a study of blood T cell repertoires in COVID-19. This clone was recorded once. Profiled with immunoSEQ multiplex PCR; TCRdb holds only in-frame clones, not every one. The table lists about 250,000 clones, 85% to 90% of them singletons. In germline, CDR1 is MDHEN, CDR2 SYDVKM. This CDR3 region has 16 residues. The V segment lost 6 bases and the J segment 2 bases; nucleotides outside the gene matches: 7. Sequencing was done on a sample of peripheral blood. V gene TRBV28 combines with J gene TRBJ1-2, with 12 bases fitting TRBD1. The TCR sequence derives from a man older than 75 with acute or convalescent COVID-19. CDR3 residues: CASSPGQGAGNYGYTF. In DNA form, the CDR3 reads TGTGCCAGCAGCCCGGGACAGGGGGCGGGGAACTATGGCTACACCTTC.